What follows are 27 T cell receptor beta chains derived from one specimen sequenced in a study of kidney transplant recipient with SARS-CoV-2 infection. Each CDR3 protein is one row after TCRdb ran MiXCR on the reads. The repertoire consists of fewer than 250,000 distinct CDR3 sequences, with 25% to 35% occurring once and the leading ten covering around 7.8%. The source material was a blood sample, sampled at baseline and around day 120 from a kidney transplant recipient. These receptors all stem from a young adult male patient who had COVID-19 and was a kidney transplant recipient. Some T cells could come from the graft donor.

Regarding this clonotype: A clone one base away is much larger, so this may be a read error. The conserved final phenylalanine or tryptophan is absent from the CDR3, which likely points to a read error. The rearrangement joins TRBV10-3 to TRBJ2-7; D remains ambiguous. V was pared by 0 bases and J by 1 base, with 4 bases between. Per germline, CDR1 ENHRY and CDR2 SYGVKD. This CDR3 is built from 13 residues. In nucleotides, the CDR3 is TGTGCCATCAGTGAGTCCGGATCCTACGAGCAGTACATC. Encoded protein: CAISESGSYEQYI.

This clonotype was counted many times. The rearrangement links TRBV6-4 to TRBJ1-2, with D unclear. Trimming took off 5 bases at V and 4 bases at J, with 23 bases between the two ends. CDR1 and CDR2 (germline): MRHNA, SNTAGT. The CDR3 length is 17 residues. The CDR3 coding sequence is TGTGCCAGCAGTCTTTGGTGCTCACACGGAAAGACCTATGGCTACACCTTC. Encoded protein: CASSLWCSHGKTYGYTF.

As concerns this clonotype: Just one base apart from a much larger clone, this may be a read error. The chain carries TRBV20-1 and TRBJ1-1; D not certain. This CDR3 contains 13 residues. Germline V gene sequence: CDR1 DFQATT, CDR2 SNEGSKA (reference sequence). Trimming pared 0 bases from V and 8 bases from J, leaving 13 bases between. The CDR3: CSARDAAAKEAFF. The CDR3 DNA is TGCAGTGCTAGAGATGCGGCGGCAAAAGAAGCTTTCTTT.

The V gene is TRBV24-1, the J gene TRBJ2-2, with D perhaps TRBD1 (6 bases). CDR3 length: 16 amino acids. The germline V and J ends were trimmed by 7 bases and 3 bases, with 17 bases remaining between them. From germline, CDR1 is KGHDR and CDR2 SFDVKD. In DNA form, the CDR3 reads TGTGCCACCAGCTCCGGGCTGCCAGGGGACACCGGGGAGCTGTTTTTT. Amino acids: CATSSGLPGDTGELFF.

For this clonotype: A far larger clone is a single base away, which makes a read error likely. V usage is TRBV6-5 and J usage is TRBJ2-7; 8 bases are a match to TRBD1. This CDR3 has 14 residues. Germline CDR1 is MNHEY and CDR2 is SVGAGI. The CDR3 reads CAGSLGQGSYEQYF. CDR3 DNA: TGTGCCGGCAGCCTAGGACAGGGTTCCTACGAGCAGTACTTC.

This clonotype came up many times. The V call is TRBV7-9, the J call TRBJ2-7, with D perhaps given as TRBD1 or TRBD2 (5 bases each). Germline-derived CDR1 and CDR2 are SEHNR and FQNEAQ (reference sequence). With 5 bases removed from V and 3 bases from J, the gap between germline ends came to 11 bases. This CDR3 comprises 13 residues. For the CDR3, the DNA is TGTGCCAGCAGCCTATGGGACGGCTACGAGCAGTACTTC. The encoded protein is CASSLWDGYEQYF.

This clonotype has just a few counts. Here the CDR3 reads CASSLVGGKGDEQFF. Here the CDR3 DNA reads TGTGCCAGCAGCTTAGTCGGGGGAAAAGGGGATGAGCAGTTCTTC. The chain is built from TRBV7-9 and TRBJ2-1; possibly TRBD2 for D (6 bases). Germline V lookup: CDR1 SEHNR, CDR2 FQNEAQ (reference sequence). The CDR3 has 15 amino acids. V lost 1 base and J 8 bases, leaving 15 bases between the germline ends.

This clonotype was counted many times. The V and J genes are TRBV27 and TRBJ1-2, with 9 bases identical to TRBD1. Trimming at V came to 3 bases and at J to 3 bases, leaving 5 bases not matched to a gene. Germline lookup yields CDR1 MNHEY and CDR2 SMNVEV (reference sequence). This CDR3 comprises 15 residues. This CDR3 reads CASSFWGQGHYGYTF. The CDR3 DNA reads TGTGCCAGCAGTTTCTGGGGACAGGGCCACTATGGCTACACCTTC.

This clonotype was counted ten times or more. J is TRBJ2-1 and V is TRBV5-3, with 12 bases that match TRBD2. TRBV5-3 is identified as an open reading frame with a role that is uncertain. Losses at the gene ends were 3 bases for V and 7 bases for J; bases not matched to a gene: 8. The CDR3 runs 16 residues. The CDR3 nucleotides read TGTGCCAGAAGCTGGTCTCTAGCGGGAGGGGGTAATGAGCAGTTCTTC. It encodes CARSWSLAGGGNEQFF.

This clonotype has ten or more counts. The chain joins TRBV29-1 to TRBJ1-2, with unresolved D. V was shortened by 3 bases and J by 4 bases, with 12 bases between the two germline ends. The length of the CDR3 is 13 residues. The germline gives CDR1 SQVTM, CDR2 ANQGSEA. The CDR3 region is CSVDAGKGYGYTF. CDR3 sequence (DNA): TGCAGCGTTGACGCGGGGAAGGGCTATGGCTACACCTTC.

This clonotype was recorded at least ten times. The V call is TRBV6-6, the J call TRBJ1-2, with D unclear. CDR1 and CDR2 from the germline V gene are MNHNY and SVGAGI (reference sequence). The CDR3 has 17 amino acids. Deletions cut 5 bases from V and 4 bases from J, with 23 bases between. The CDR3 sequence: CASSGQAGGRKTYGYTF. As DNA, the CDR3 is TGTGCCAGCAGTGGTCAGGCAGGTGGGAGAAAGACCTATGGCTACACCTTC.

This clonotype was observed many times. This chain uses TRBV7-2 with TRBJ1-2; D is uncertain. There are 17 residues in the CDR3. CDR1 and CDR2 (germline): SGHTA, FQGNSA. V was cut by 5 bases and J by 4 bases, with 23 bases left in between. The CDR3 DNA follows: TGTGCCAGCAGCAGCACACCCAGAGACGGAAAGACCTATGGCTACACCTTC. Translated: CASSSTPRDGKTYGYTF. The complete variable domain, with remaining parts taken from reference TRBV7-2 and TRBJ1-2, reads GAGVSQSPSNKVTEKGKDVELRCDPISGHTALYWYRQSLGQGLEFLIYFQGNSAPDKSGLPSDRFSAERTGGSVSTLTIQRTQQEDSAVYLCASSSTPRDGKTYGYTFGSGTRLTVV.

The sample holds many counts of this clonotype. The chain uses TRBV6-5 and TRBJ2-5; D gene unclear. This CDR3 contains 14 residues. The V gene's germline CDR1 is MNHEY and CDR2 SVGAGI. V lost 3 bases and J lost 11, with 19 bases in between. CDR3 nucleotides: TGTGCCAGCAGTTATCAGGAAGGTCCTTTTAAGCAGTACTTC. Its translation is CASSYQEGPFKQYF.

This clonotype was detected ten times or more. The gene calls are TRBV2 and TRBJ2-7; TRBD1 agrees at 9 bases. The CDR3 totals 13 residues. CDR1 and CDR2 from the germline V gene are SNHLY and FYNNEI. Trimming at V came to 4 bases and at J to 7 bases, leaving 5 bases not matched to a gene. This chain's CDR3 is CASSGTGGEEQYF. Written as DNA, the CDR3 is TGTGCCAGCAGTGGTACAGGGGGCGAGGAGCAGTACTTC.

This clonotype was counted many times. V usage is TRBV19 and J usage is TRBJ1-5; TRBD1 aligns across 7 bases. The CDR3 spans 16 residues. CDR1 and CDR2 (germline): LNHDA, SQIVND (reference sequence). The J segment lost 4 bases and the V segment lost 0 bases, leaving 6 bases of the junction unmatched. For the CDR3, the DNA is TGTGCCAGTAGTATAGACGGCAGGGGGAAGAATCAGCCCCAGCATTTT. Its protein is CASSIDGRGKNQPQHF. Filled out from reference TRBV19 and TRBJ1-5, the complete variable domain reads DGGITQSPKYLFRKEGQNVTLSCEQNLNHDAMYWYRQDPGQGLRLIYYSQIVNDFQKGDIAEGYSVSREKKESFPLTVTSAQKNPTAFYLCASSIDGRGKNQPQHFGDGTRLSIL.

This clonotype was recorded many times. This chain links TRBV20-1 with TRBJ1-2, with 9 bases matching TRBD1. Per the germline V gene, CDR1 is DFQATT and CDR2 is SNEGSKA (reference sequence). V gave up 0 bases and J gave up 3 bases; unmatched junction bases: 5. The CDR3 loop spans 15 amino acids. CDR3 region: CSARDPGQGDYGYTF. CDR3 nucleotides: TGCAGTGCTAGAGATCCGGGACAGGGAGACTATGGCTACACCTTC.

This clonotype occurred many times. The chain recombines TRBV15 with TRBJ2-1; weak D call: TRBD2 (5 bases). Looked up from germline, CDR1 is LNHNV and CDR2 is YYDKDF (reference sequence). V was trimmed by 0 bases and J by 2 bases, leaving 8 bases between them. This CDR3 is 15 amino acids long. CDR3 nucleotides: TGTGCCACCAGCAGAGACACCGGGACCTACAATGAGCAGTTCTTC. Amino acids: CATSRDTGTYNEQFF.

This clonotype was seen only once. This may be a read error: a much more frequent sequence differs by one nucleotide. The V call is TRBV12-3 or TRBV12-4, the J call TRBJ1-2, with D unclear. Trimming took off 4 bases at V and 4 bases at J, with 22 bases between the two ends. This CDR3 comprises 17 residues. The CDR3 DNA sequence: TGTGCCAGCAGTTCAGAGTACACAGCAGGAGAGACCTATGGCTACACCTTC. Translating it yields CASSSEYTAGETYGYTF.

This clonotype showed up many times. V gene TRBV18 combines with J gene TRBJ2-5, with 8 bases matching TRBD2. The V gene end was trimmed by 4 bases and the J gene end by 2 bases; junction bases not matched to a gene: 9. Germline lookup yields CDR1 KGHSH and CDR2 LQKENI. The CDR3 is 16 amino acids. CDR3 sequence reads: CASSRSGSGEQETQYF. The CDR3 coding sequence is TGTGCCAGCTCACGCAGCGGGAGTGGAGAGCAAGAGACCCAGTACTTC.

Of note for this clonotype: A much larger clone sits a single nucleotide away, making a read error possible. The chain is built from TRBV6-5 and TRBJ1-2; perhaps TRBD1 as D (6 bases). This CDR3 spans 14 amino acids. The germline V and J ends were trimmed by 5 bases and 7 bases, with 17 bases remaining between them. The germline CDR1 and CDR2 sequences are MNHEY and SVGAGI. As DNA, the CDR3 is TGTGCCAGCAGTAAGCGACAGGCTCGGGCTGGCTACACCTTC. Translated, it gives CASSKRQARAGYTF.

With respect to this clonotype: This sequence may be a read error, since a much larger clone differs from it by one base. V and J are TRBV20-1 and TRBJ1-2; no clear D. This CDR3 contains 16 residues. Germline V CDR1 and CDR2: DFQATT, SNEGSKA (reference sequence). The CDR3 reads CSASAMLFRKTYAYTF. The CDR3 DNA reads as TGCAGTGCTTCAGCTATGCTGTTTCGAAAGACCTATGCCTACACCTTC.

In this sample, this clonotype turned up many times. The CDR3 bases are TGTGCCAGCTTTATCATTCATCCACGAAAGACCTATGGCTACACCTTC. Translating gives CASFIIHPRKTYGYTF. V usage is TRBV5-8 and J usage is TRBJ1-2; D unresolved. Germline lookup yields CDR1 SGHTS and CDR2 YDEGEE. The CDR3 covers 16 residues. The V end lost 7 bases, the J end lost 4 bases, and 23 bases lay between the germline ends. The full variable domain, with the rest looked up from reference TRBV5-8 and TRBJ1-2, is EAGVTQSPTHLIKTRGQQATLRCSPISGHTSVYWYQQALGLGLQFLLWYDEGEERNRGNFPPRFSGRQFPNYSSELNVNALELEDSALYLCASFIIHPRKTYGYTFGSGTRLTVV.

This clonotype was counted at least ten times. The germline gene is not matched at one end of the junction; a read error may be the cause. The gene calls are TRBV3-1 and TRBJ2-7, with 9 nucleotides matching TRBD1. There are 15 residues in the CDR3. CDR1 and CDR2 from the germline V gene are LGHDT and YNNKEL (reference sequence). The CDR3 DNA reads TGTGCCAGCAGCCAGATCACAGGGGGCTCCTCCGAGCAGTACTTC. Protein product: CASSQITGGSSEQYF.

On this clonotype itself: A clone one base away is much larger, so this may be a read error. The CDR3 spells CAGSRDQEGGYTF. The DNA of the CDR3 is TGTGCCGGCAGCCGGGACCAAGAGGGTGGCTACACCTTC. This chain links TRBV5-6 with TRBJ1-2, with D possibly TRBD1 on 5 matching bases. This CDR3 contains 13 residues. The germline CDR1 and CDR2 sequences are SGHDT and YYEEEE.

Ten or more counts support this clonotype. This chain uses TRBV15 with TRBJ1-3; TRBD1 agrees at 7 bases. Germline trimming cut 6 bases from V and 8 bases from J; bases unmatched to any gene: 7. This CDR3 has 13 amino acids. The germline V gene encodes CDR1 LNHNV and CDR2 YYDKDF (reference sequence). The CDR3 is CATRQGMLDTIYF. The CDR3 coding sequence is TGTGCCACCAGACAGGGGATGTTGGACACCATATATTTT.

Comments on this clonotype: This may be a read error: a much more frequent sequence differs by one nucleotide. The gene calls are TRBV30 and TRBJ2-7; D possibly uses TRBD1 or TRBD2 (5 bases each). CDR1 GTSNPN and CDR2 SVGIG come from the germline V gene (reference sequence). This CDR3 region has 14 residues. V was shortened by 1 base and J by 6 bases, with 16 bases between the two germline ends. In nucleotides, the CDR3 is TGTGCCTGGAGTGGGGACCGGGACCCCTGCGAGCAGTACTTC. This gives the protein CAWSGDRDPCEQYF. Full variable domain (missing parts from reference TRBV30 and TRBJ2-7): SQTIHQWPATLVQPVGSPLSLECTVEGTSNPNLYWYRQAAGRGLQLLFYSVGIGQISSEVPQNLSASRPQDRQFILSSKKLLLSDSGFYLCAWSGDRDPCEQYFGPGTRLTVT.

In this sample, this clonotype turned up many times. V is TRBV6-5 and J is TRBJ2-1; TRBD2 matches at 12 bases. In germline, CDR1 is MNHEY, CDR2 SVGAGI. After removal of 2 bases from V and 14 bases from J, the junction contained 10 bases not matched to a gene. The CDR3 runs to 15 residues. CDR3 in amino acids: CASSYSRLAGVDEFF. Written as DNA, the CDR3 is TGTGCCAGCAGTTACAGTAGACTAGCGGGAGTAGATGAGTTCTTC.